This TCR beta chain was captured in a study of blood T cell repertoires in COVID-19. Overall study: The United States, Italy and Spain were the sources of the acute and convalescent COVID-19 samples. PBMCs, B-cell-depleted T cells, or T cells provided the cDNA or gDNA that made up the material.

Trimming cost V 3 bases and J 7 bases, with 13 bases left between them. The CDR3 spans 13 residues. CDR1 and CDR2 (germline): DFQATT, SNEGSKA (reference sequence). Generated by immunoSEQ multiplex PCR, the TCRdb table keeps only in-frame clones and is missing some. This table has approximately 76,000 clones, about three quarters appearing once. Sequencing was done on a sample of peripheral blood. This receptor was taken from a woman in her 70s with acute or convalescent COVID-19. The V call is TRBV20-1, the J call TRBJ2-1; a weak D match, TRBD2 (6 bases). The chain's CDR3 is CSASTTRNNEQFF. CDR3 bases: TGCAGTGCTAGTACGACTAGAAATAATGAGCAGTTCTTC.